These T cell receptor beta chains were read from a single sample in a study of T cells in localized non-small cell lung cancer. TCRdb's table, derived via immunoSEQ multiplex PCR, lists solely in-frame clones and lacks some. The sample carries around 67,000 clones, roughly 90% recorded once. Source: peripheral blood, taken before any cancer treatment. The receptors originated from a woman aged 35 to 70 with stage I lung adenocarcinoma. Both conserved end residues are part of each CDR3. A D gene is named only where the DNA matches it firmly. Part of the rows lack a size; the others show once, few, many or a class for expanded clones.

CDR3 protein: CASSPNPSTEAFF
CDR3 DNA: TGTGCCAGCTCACCAAACCCAAGCACTGAAGCTTTCTTT
clone size: -
D gene: -
J gene: TRBJ1-1
V gene: TRBV18

CDR3 protein: CASSVAGISYEQYF
CDR3 DNA: TGTGCCAGTAGTGTCGCCGGGATCTCCTACGAGCAGTACTTC
clone size: -
D gene: -
J gene: TRBJ2-7
V gene: TRBV19

CDR3 protein: CASSLAQGRETQYF
CDR3 DNA: TGCGCCAGCAGCTTGGCCCAAGGGAGGGAGACCCAGTACTTC
clone size: -
D gene: -
J gene: TRBJ2-5
V gene: TRBV5-1

CDR3 protein: CASSSDRSDQPQHF
CDR3 DNA: TGTGCCAGCAGCTCGGACAGGAGCGATCAGCCCCAGCATTTT
clone size: -
D gene: TRBD1
J gene: TRBJ1-5
V gene: TRBV7-8

CDR3 protein: CASSLGGATDTQYF
CDR3 DNA: TGTGCCAGCAGCTTAGGGGGGGCCACAGATACGCAGTATTTT
clone size: -
D gene: -
J gene: TRBJ2-3
V gene: TRBV7-9

CDR3 protein: CASSPIDQPQHF
CDR3 DNA: TGTGCCAGCAGCCCGATCGATCAGCCCCAGCATTTT
clone size: few
D gene: -
J gene: TRBJ1-5
V gene: TRBV6-6

CDR3 protein: CASSSTELGETQYF
CDR3 DNA: TGTGCCAGCAGCTCGACAGAGTTGGGGGAGACCCAGTACTTC
clone size: -
D gene: -
J gene: TRBJ2-5
V gene: TRBV7-8

CDR3 protein: CASSQAERRTEAFF
CDR3 DNA: TGCGCCAGCAGCCAAGCGGAAAGGCGCACTGAAGCTTTCTTT
clone size: -
D gene: -
J gene: TRBJ1-1
V gene: TRBV4-1

CDR3 protein: CASSSGQGGDTQYF
CDR3 DNA: TGTGCCAGCAGTTCGGGACAGGGCGGAGATACGCAGTATTTT
clone size: -
D gene: TRBD1
J gene: TRBJ2-3
V gene: TRBV28

CDR3 protein: CASSLNRGGNEQFF
CDR3 DNA: TGTGCCAGCAGCTTAAATCGGGGGGGCAATGAGCAGTTCTTC
clone size: -
D gene: TRBD2
J gene: TRBJ2-1
V gene: TRBV11-2

CDR3 protein: CASSPPGQGEQPQHF
CDR3 DNA: TGTGCCAGCTCACCCCCGGGACAGGGTGAGCAGCCCCAGCATTTT
clone size: -
D gene: TRBD1
J gene: TRBJ1-5
V gene: TRBV18

CDR3 protein: CAWSVKLVGNEQFF
CDR3 DNA: TGTGCCTGGAGTGTGAAGCTTGTTGGCAATGAGCAGTTCTTC
clone size: -
D gene: -
J gene: TRBJ2-1
V gene: TRBV30

CDR3 protein: CASSSQEGYEQYF
CDR3 DNA: TGTGCCAGCAGTTCCCAAGAGGGCTACGAGCAGTACTTC
clone size: -
D gene: -
J gene: TRBJ2-7
V gene: TRBV27

CDR3 protein: CAWSSSYNEQFF
CDR3 DNA: TGTGCCTGGAGTAGCTCCTACAATGAGCAGTTCTTC
clone size: -
D gene: -
J gene: TRBJ2-1
V gene: TRBV30

CDR3 protein: CASRDGTAGGVEQYF
CDR3 DNA: TGTGCCAGCAGAGATGGGACGGCAGGAGGGGTCGAGCAGTACTTC
clone size: -
D gene: -
J gene: TRBJ2-7
V gene: TRBV28

CDR3 protein: CATSRDLWDRGRDTEAFF
CDR3 DNA: TGTGCCACCAGCAGAGACCTTTGGGACAGGGGGCGCGACACTGAAGCTTTCTTT
clone size: few
D gene: TRBD1
J gene: TRBJ1-1
V gene: TRBV15

CDR3 protein: CAISESGGRNEQFF
CDR3 DNA: TGTGCCATCAGTGAGTCAGGGGGGAGGAATGAGCAGTTCTTC
clone size: -
D gene: -
J gene: TRBJ2-1
V gene: TRBV10-3

CDR3 protein: CASSQERPTNNEQFF
CDR3 DNA: TGTGCCAGCAGTCAGGAACGGCCCACTAACAATGAGCAGTTCTTC
clone size: -
D gene: -
J gene: TRBJ2-1
V gene: TRBV28

CDR3 protein: CASSSPNRGGTEAFF
CDR3 DNA: TGTGCCAGCAGCTCTCCAAACAGGGGGGGCACTGAAGCTTTCTTT
clone size: -
D gene: TRBD1
J gene: TRBJ1-1
V gene: TRBV7-8

CDR3 protein: CASTTTGLIYEQYF
CDR3 DNA: TGTGCCAGCACTACGACAGGGTTAATCTACGAGCAGTACTTC
clone size: -
D gene: TRBD1
J gene: TRBJ2-7
V gene: TRBV2

CDR3 protein: CASKDSFSYEQYF
CDR3 DNA: TGTGCCAGCAAGGACAGCTTTTCCTACGAGCAGTACTTC
clone size: -
D gene: -
J gene: TRBJ2-7
V gene: TRBV6-6

CDR3 protein: CASSEQHRGRMNTEAFF
CDR3 DNA: TGTGCCAGCAGTGAGCAACACAGAGGACGGATGAACACTGAAGCTTTCTTT
clone size: once
D gene: -
J gene: TRBJ1-1
V gene: TRBV2

CDR3 protein: CASSPWGLSTDTQYF
CDR3 DNA: TGTGCCAGCAGTCCATGGGGACTTAGCACAGATACGCAGTATTTT
clone size: -
D gene: -
J gene: TRBJ2-3
V gene: TRBV27

CDR3 protein: CASSSSSGFLGPQADTQYF
CDR3 DNA: TGTGCCAGCAGCTCAAGTTCGGGGTTTCTAGGACCACAGGCGGATACGCAGTATTTT
clone size: -
D gene: -
J gene: TRBJ2-3
V gene: TRBV11-3

CDR3 protein: CASSLLGARGRGNTEAFF
CDR3 DNA: TGTGCCAGCAGCTTATTAGGGGCGAGGGGGAGAGGGAACACTGAAGCTTTCTTT
clone size: -
D gene: -
J gene: TRBJ1-1
V gene: TRBV7-2

CDR3 protein: CASSSAVAVSGEQYF
CDR3 DNA: TGTGCCAGCAGCTCCGCCGTGGCGGTGTCGGGGGAGCAGTACTTC
clone size: -
D gene: -
J gene: TRBJ2-7
V gene: TRBV11-2

CDR3 protein: CASSTLNYGYTF
CDR3 DNA: TGTGCCAGCTCGACACTCAACTATGGCTACACCTTC
clone size: -
D gene: -
J gene: TRBJ1-2
V gene: TRBV6-1

CDR3 protein: CASSPRDGGDEKLFF
CDR3 DNA: TGTGCCAGCAGCCCCAGGGACGGGGGAGATGAAAAACTGTTTTTT
clone size: -
D gene: -
J gene: TRBJ1-4
V gene: TRBV11-2

CDR3 protein: CASSRLAGVTGELFF
CDR3 DNA: TGTGCCAGCAGCCGACTAGCGGGAGTTACCGGGGAGCTGTTTTTT
clone size: -
D gene: TRBD2
J gene: TRBJ2-2
V gene: TRBV9

CDR3 protein: CASSLGWIGTINEQFF
CDR3 DNA: TGTGCCAGCAGCTTAGGGTGGATAGGGACAATCAATGAGCAGTTCTTC
clone size: -
D gene: -
J gene: TRBJ2-1
V gene: TRBV7-2

CDR3 protein: CASSKDRGDEQFF
CDR3 DNA: TGTGCCAGCAGCAAGGACAGGGGGGATGAGCAGTTCTTC
clone size: -
D gene: TRBD1
J gene: TRBJ2-1
V gene: TRBV11-2

CDR3 protein: CASSSDRGDIQYF
CDR3 DNA: TGTGCCAGCAGCTCGGACAGGGGAGACATTCAGTACTTC
clone size: -
D gene: TRBD1
J gene: TRBJ2-4
V gene: TRBV7-6

CDR3 protein: CASSFVRQGARGNEKLFF
CDR3 DNA: TGTGCCAGCAGTTTTGTTAGGCAGGGGGCAAGGGGTAATGAAAAACTGTTTTTT
clone size: once
D gene: TRBD1
J gene: TRBJ1-4
V gene: TRBV28

CDR3 protein: CAISDLSTNQPQHF
CDR3 DNA: TGTGCCATCAGTGACCTCTCGACCAATCAGCCCCAGCATTTT
clone size: once
D gene: -
J gene: TRBJ1-5
V gene: TRBV10-3

CDR3 protein: CASSYSSGYEQFF
CDR3 DNA: TGTGCCAGCAGTTACTCGTCCGGGTATGAGCAGTTCTTC
clone size: -
D gene: -
J gene: TRBJ2-1
V gene: TRBV6-5

CDR3 protein: CASSGSASSDTQYF
CDR3 DNA: TGTGCCAGCAGTGGATCGGCAAGCTCAGATACGCAGTATTTT
clone size: -
D gene: -
J gene: TRBJ2-3
V gene: TRBV6-4

CDR3 protein: CASRTSAGLNTEAFF
CDR3 DNA: TGTGCCAGCAGGACCTCAGCGGGGTTGAACACTGAAGCTTTCTTT
clone size: once
D gene: -
J gene: TRBJ1-1
V gene: TRBV7-9

CDR3 protein: CASSLESLSGLLNTDTQYF
CDR3 DNA: TGTGCCAGCAGCTTAGAGTCCCTCAGCGGTCTGCTCAACACAGATACGCAGTATTTT
clone size: -
D gene: -
J gene: TRBJ2-3
V gene: TRBV7-2

CDR3 protein: CAISESTGGFYEQYF
CDR3 DNA: TGTGCCATCAGTGAGTCGACAGGGGGGTTTTACGAGCAGTACTTC
clone size: -
D gene: TRBD1
J gene: TRBJ2-7
V gene: TRBV10-3

CDR3 protein: CASKGQGNTEAFF
CDR3 DNA: TGTGCCAGCAAGGGGCAGGGTAACACTGAAGCTTTCTTT
clone size: -
D gene: -
J gene: TRBJ1-1
V gene: TRBV2

CDR3 protein: CASSLGLVPSYGYTF
CDR3 DNA: TGTGCCAGCAGCTTGGGTCTTGTGCCGAGCTATGGCTACACCTTC
clone size: -
D gene: -
J gene: TRBJ1-2
V gene: TRBV5-5

CDR3 protein: CASSPSGQSVQPQHF
CDR3 DNA: TGTGCCAGCAGTCCATCGGGACAGTCGGTACAGCCCCAGCATTTT
clone size: -
D gene: TRBD1
J gene: TRBJ1-5
V gene: TRBV27

CDR3 protein: CASSPLTGGSYEQYF
CDR3 DNA: TGTGCCAGCAGCCCCCTCACGGGGGGCTCCTACGAGCAGTACTTC
clone size: -
D gene: TRBD2
J gene: TRBJ2-7
V gene: TRBV4-2

CDR3 protein: CASSSGQTYNTDTQYF
CDR3 DNA: TGTGCCAGCAGTTCGGGACAGACATACAACACAGATACGCAGTATTTT
clone size: -
D gene: TRBD1
J gene: TRBJ2-3
V gene: TRBV27

CDR3 protein: CASSLAYQNTGELFF
CDR3 DNA: TGTGCCAGCAGCTTAGCGTACCAGAACACCGGGGAGCTGTTTTTT
clone size: -
D gene: -
J gene: TRBJ2-2
V gene: TRBV7-9

CDR3 protein: CASSYSDSLYEQYF
CDR3 DNA: TGTGCCAGCAGTTACTCGGACAGCTTGTACGAGCAGTACTTC
clone size: -
D gene: -
J gene: TRBJ2-7
V gene: TRBV6-6

CDR3 protein: CASSLAAWSTYNSPLHF
CDR3 DNA: TGTGCCAGCTCACTGGCGGCCTGGTCGACCTATAATTCACCCCTCCACTTT
clone size: -
D gene: -
J gene: TRBJ1-6
V gene: TRBV18

CDR3 protein: CASSIDRGGTDTQYF
CDR3 DNA: TGTGCCAGTAGTATAGATAGGGGGGGCACAGATACGCAGTATTTT
clone size: -
D gene: -
J gene: TRBJ2-3
V gene: TRBV19